A selection of T cell receptor beta chains follows, all from one sample in a study of control samples from healthy donors and cancer patients. Clones were sequenced by immunoSEQ multiplex PCR, and TCRdb holds only the in-frame ones, with some missing. Here the sample spans about 130,000 clones, about 94% being singletons. Sequencing was done on a sample of PBMCs. All receptors come from a man between 60 and 75 years old with colorectal cancer. CDR3s include the opening cysteine and the closing phenylalanine or tryptophan. A D gene is named only where the DNA matches it firmly. Some rows have no size entry. The others give once, few or many, or a class for an expanded clone.

d_gene	j_gene	v_gene	abundance	CDR3nt	CDR3aa
.	TRBJ1-1	TRBV11-2	.	TGTGCCAGCAGCTTAGCCGGACAGACGAACACTGAAGCTTTCTTT	CASSLAGQTNTEAFF
TRBD2	TRBJ2-3	TRBV7-2	.	TGTGCCAGCAGCTACCAGAGCGGGGACACAGATACGCAGTATTTT	CASSYQSGDTDTQYF
.	TRBJ1-1	TRBV7-8	.	TGTGCCAGCAATCGGTGGGACACTGAAGCTTTCTTT	CASNRWDTEAFF
.	TRBJ1-2	TRBV3-1/TRBV3-2	.	TGTGCCAGCAGCCAAAACCAAGGGGTGGGCTACACCTTC	CASSQNQGVGYTF
.	TRBJ1-2	TRBV6-1	.	TGTGCCAGCAGTGAGCACAGGGAGTACGGCTATGGCTACACCTTC	CASSEHREYGYGYTF
.	TRBJ1-5	TRBV4-1	.	TGCGCCAGCAGCCCCACCCCGGGACACCGCAATCAGCCCCAGCATTTT	CASSPTPGHRNQPQHF
TRBD1	TRBJ2-1	TRBV11-2	once	TGTGCCAGCAGCTTGGGACAGGGGAACTACAATGAGCAGTTCTTC	CASSLGQGNYNEQFF
.	TRBJ2-7	TRBV12-3/TRBV12-4	.	TGTGCCAGCAGTTACACGAATGAGCAGTACTTC	CASSYTNEQYF
.	TRBJ2-1	TRBV20-1	.	TGCAGTGCCCTGGCAAATGAGCAGTTCTTC	CSALANEQFF
.	TRBJ2-7	TRBV12-3/TRBV12-4	.	TGTGCCAGCAGTTTCCGGACGGAGCAGTACTTC	CASSFRTEQYF
.	TRBJ1-1	TRBV27	.	TGTGCCAGCAGTTCGGACACTGGCAGAGAAGCTTTCTTT	CASSSDTGREAFF
.	TRBJ1-2	TRBV27	.	TGTGCCAGCAGTTTATCGGGTATCTATGGCTACACCTTC	CASSLSGIYGYTF
TRBD1	TRBJ2-7	TRBV2	.	TGTGCCAGCAGTCTGGACAGGGCCTACGAGCAGTACTTC	CASSLDRAYEQYF
.	TRBJ2-1	TRBV18	.	TGTGCCAGCTCACCAGGACTGAAGCGAACCTCCTACAATGAGCAGTTCTTC	CASSPGLKRTSYNEQFF
.	TRBJ1-2	TRBV7-2	.	TGTGCCAGCAGCCCCACGGGGGGCGCAGGGGACTATGGCTACACCTTC	CASSPTGGAGDYGYTF